This passage covers 10 T cell receptor beta chains from one sample sequenced in a study of blood T cell repertoires in COVID-19. Produced via immunoSEQ multiplex PCR; TCRdb's table is partial and in-frame only. The sample records about 50,000 clones, approximately 87% being singletons. The sequenced sample consisted of peripheral blood. All receptors derive from a human donor in a cohort sampled during active COVID-19.

The chain carries TRBV6-2 or TRBV6-3 and TRBJ2-7, with TRBD1 matching over 7 bases. Germline V gene data show CDR1 as MNHEY and CDR2 as SVGEGT. Trimming cost V 2 bases and J 2 bases; bases outside gene matches: 3. This CDR3 has 14 amino acids. The CDR3 protein is CASSYGQATYEQYF. The CDR3 DNA reads as TGTGCCAGCAGTTACGGACAGGCCACCTACGAGCAGTACTTC.

V is TRBV27 and J is TRBJ1-6; D perhaps matches TRBD1 (6 bases). Trimming removed 4 bases from V and 7 bases from J, with 14 bases in between. The CDR3 extends over 15 amino acids. Germline CDR1 is MNHEY and CDR2 is SMNVEV (reference sequence). CDR3 sequence reads: CASSSYREKNSPLHF. CDR3 coding DNA: TGTGCCAGCAGTTCATACAGGGAAAAGAATTCACCCCTCCACTTT.

The V gene is TRBV6-2 or TRBV6-3, the J gene TRBJ1-5; possibly TRBD1 for D (5 bases). Looked up from germline, CDR1 is MNHEY and CDR2 is SVGEGT. The CDR3 runs 20 residues. V lost 0 bases and J 0 bases, leaving 21 bases between the germline ends. CDR3 sequence reads: CASSYSIRQGASYSNQPQHF. CDR3 bases: TGTGCCAGCAGTTACTCGATACGCCAAGGGGCAAGCTATAGCAATCAGCCCCAGCATTTT.

The genes are TRBV6-1 and TRBJ1-4; tentative D call: TRBD1 (6 bases). Per the germline V gene, CDR1 is MNHNS and CDR2 is SASEGT. The CDR3 sequence is 14 residues long. Trimming pared 3 bases from V and 6 bases from J, leaving 11 bases between. This chain's CDR3 is CASSEGRGDEKLFF. In nucleotides, the CDR3 is TGTGCCAGCAGTGAGGGCAGGGGAGATGAAAAACTGTTTTTT.

The rearrangement joins TRBV28 to TRBJ1-2; D is ambiguous. CDR1 MDHEN and CDR2 SYDVKM come from the germline V gene. The germline V and J ends were trimmed by 4 bases and 4 bases, with 13 bases remaining between them. The CDR3 is 14 amino acids. CDR3 loop: CASSSQIRGYGYTF. Written as DNA, the CDR3 is TGTGCCAGCAGTTCCCAAATTCGGGGCTATGGCTACACCTTC.

The chain has TRBV5-1 and TRBJ1-2; TRBD1 matches at 8 bases. The CDR3 consists of 14 residues. Germline CDR1 reads SGHRS; CDR2 reads YFSETQ. Trimming at V came to 2 bases and at J to 6 bases, leaving 6 bases not matched to a gene. The DNA for the CDR3 is TGCGCCAGCAGCTTTGGACAGGGTGAAGATGGCTACACCTTC. The encoded protein is CASSFGQGEDGYTF.

The V and J genes are TRBV4-3 and TRBJ1-3; D call uncertain. The V end lost 0 bases, the J end lost 0 bases, and 6 bases lay between the germline ends. CDR1 and CDR2 from the germline V gene are LGHNA and YSLEER. This CDR3 contains 15 residues. The CDR3 sequence: CASSQEAGSGNTIYF. The CDR3 DNA is TGCGCCAGCAGCCAAGAAGCTGGCTCTGGAAACACCATATATTTT.

The gene calls are TRBV20-1 and TRBJ1-4; the D gene is possibly TRBD1 (6 bases). Germline CDR1 DFQATT, CDR2 SNEGSKA (reference sequence). The CDR3 sequence is 14 residues long. The ends were cut back, 3 bases at V and 8 bases at J, with 16 bases in the middle. The CDR3 nucleotides are TGCAGTGCTAGTTTGGGGGGGCTACGCGAAAAACTGTTTTTT. Amino acid sequence: CSASLGGLREKLFF.

This chain joins TRBV25-1 and TRBJ1-6, with D possibly matching TRBD1 (5 bases). Germline CDR1 and CDR2: MGHDK and SYGVNS. V was pared by 1 base and J by 3 bases, with 13 bases between. The CDR3 runs to 17 residues. The CDR3 spells CASSESSGLYYNSPLHF. As DNA, the CDR3 is TGTGCCAGCAGTGAATCGTCAGGGCTCTACTATAATTCACCCCTCCACTTT.

The chain is built from TRBV19 and TRBJ1-1, with D maybe TRBD1 (5 bases). CDR1 and CDR2 from the germline V gene are LNHDA and SQIVND (reference sequence). The CDR3 extends over 13 amino acids. Between the trimmed V and J ends, which lost 6 bases and 5 bases, there was a span of 13 bases. CDR3 amino acids: CASSSDTWTEAFF. In nucleotides, the CDR3 is TGTGCCAGTAGCTCGGACACGTGGACTGAAGCTTTCTTT.